This T cell receptor beta chain was sequenced for a study of human T cells and chemical hapten exposure (dated by TCRdb to 2020 to 2023). As for the study more broadly: For sensitization, 2% DPC in acetone was applied to a 2 cm by 2 cm area of upper inner arm skin. Throughout the study period of around 25 weeks, patients also received therapeutic DPC doses to the scalp every week. Patch tests used Finn chambers with 0.01% DPC on the upper back, scored after 6 days by International Contact Dermatitis Research Group standards. Alopecia areata with under or over 50% scalp involvement, alopecia totalis and alopecia universalis were represented in the patient cohort, which was mostly female. Libraries were pooled for sequencing, and per-sample TCR yields varied mainly because of small differences in library volumes within the pool. In alopecia patients, the study followed how the peripheral blood TCR repertoire changed in vivo over primary and secondary sensitization to diphenylcyclopropenone (DPC), a hapten. Blood samples were taken from patients before sensitization (week 0) and then at 2, 6 and about 24 weeks after DPC sensitization. Around 30 alopecia patients provided blood for TCR sequencing at one to four time points (pre-sensitization, 2, 6 and 24 weeks). Broad study findings and their caveats: Alopecia, a presumed autoimmune disease, was present in all patients, so the immune response of the patients might differ from that of healthy individuals. No change with DPC sensitization was found in the number of TCRs above 1 in 1000 frequency, and no evidence of global repertoire structure alterations was found. Patch test score correlated positively with the number of PT1 expanded TCRs, reaching significance at thresholds 8, 16 and 32 but not at 4. Compared with pre-sensitization or healthy control sets, expanded TCRs formed significantly more large CDR3 similarity clusters, which is consistent with antigen-driven responses. After repeated subsampling, changes were observed in the strength of the expansion versus patch-test correlation and in the threshold at which the correlation became significant.

V drops 0 bases and J drops 6 bases, leaving 20 bases in between. The CDR3 contains 17 residues, cysteine and phenylalanine counted. Left in the record is the CDR3 DNA by itself, 51 bases read in frame from the first base. The germline V gene encodes CDR1 MNHEY and CDR2 SVGEGT. The protocol used for the library was RACE. TCRdb lists the instrument as NextSeq 500. Library preparation attached unique molecular identifiers to individual cDNA molecules for quantitative, reproducible TCR counting. Both TCR alpha and TCR beta chains were sequenced from each blood RNA sample. As for how the authors treated the data: The median number of TCRs per sample was some 100,000, ranging from 23,224 to 690,600. The Decombinator software suite was used to annotate V, J and CDR3 in the TCR reads. To make PS versus PT1 abundance plots, every sample was subsampled to the same number of TCRs (28,000). Expanded TCRs were defined as absent before sensitization and observed at least eight times at the 2-week time point. TCRdb trimmed the raw reads at Q25, called clones with MiXCR and kept productive beta chains. Rows with one shared CDR3 protein collapse into an entry with the most common genes and DNA. V and J calls and clone size were set by TCRdb, not the authors. The sample yields more than 80,000 distinct CDR3 sequences; 9.5% to 14% were counted once. Under 3.5% of the sample belongs to the ten largest clones.

Sample time point, as interpreted from the label and publication: pre-sensitization, week 0. This specimen's treatment or condition label, per the study, means: therapeutic diphenylcyclopropenone sensitization with weekly scalp DPC. At each patch-test visit, blood was drawn before the patch test was applied. Patients were eligible if aged 18 to 70, diagnosed with alopecia and judged suitable for DPC therapy, and pregnant patients were excluded. Total RNA was extracted from unfractionated whole blood collected in Tempus Blood RNA tubes. This clonotype was seen many times. What antigen it recognizes has not been identified. It has no much larger one-base neighbor in the sample; base qualities were not kept.

The sequence is built from TRBV6-2 or TRBV6-3 and TRBJ2-5; possibly the D gene is TRBD2, per 6 matching bases. Material: whole blood, obtained in connection with sensitization to the hapten diphenylcyclopropenone (DPC). The clonotype comes from an older woman with alopecia areata. Some clones in this sample may be carry-over from other donors' samples. The encoded CDR3 is CASSYSPGGTQSKTQYF. Here is the DNA: TGTGCCAGCAGTTACTCACCCGGAGGGACCCAATCAAAGACCCAGTACTTC.